This TCR beta chain was documented in a study of cytomegalovirus exposure and HLA in healthy donors. The PCR employed 60 Vbeta primers together with 13 Jbeta primers. The assay was immunoSEQ multiplex PCR, and TCRdb's table has in-frame clones only and misses some. Its table records some 72,000 clones. The CDR3 is made up of 17 amino acids. The sample comprised PBMCs. The clonotype comes from a man in his forties in good health and CMV-seronegative. This chain uses TRBV21-1 with TRBJ1-5; the table's D call of TRBD1 was not tested on the DNA. TRBV21-1 is a known pseudogene. The CDR3 DNA reads TGTGCCAGCAGCAAAGCTAATAGGGACAGGGGGTTACAGCCCCAGCATTTT. Protein product: CASSKANRDRGLQPQHF.